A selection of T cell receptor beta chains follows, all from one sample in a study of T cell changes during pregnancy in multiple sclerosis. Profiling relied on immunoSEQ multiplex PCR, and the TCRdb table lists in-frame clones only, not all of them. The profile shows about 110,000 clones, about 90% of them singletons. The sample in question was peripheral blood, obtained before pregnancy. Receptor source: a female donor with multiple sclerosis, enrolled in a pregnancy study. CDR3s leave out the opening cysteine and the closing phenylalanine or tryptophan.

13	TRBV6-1	ASSGSLAGADTQY
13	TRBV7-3	ASSFMGADTGELF
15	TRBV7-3	AGHGGGSSPIYNEQF
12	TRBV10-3	AISDLAGKYEQY
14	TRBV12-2	ASRLAENRRDYGYT
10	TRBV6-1	ASISGRNEQF
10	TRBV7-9	ASSPDRAGYT
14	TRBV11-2	ASSLGTSGRGNEQF
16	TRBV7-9	ASSLLDYDRATNEKLF
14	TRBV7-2	ASSLTGTSVTDTQY
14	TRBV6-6	ASTKQGRVADWKQY
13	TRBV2	ASRNLGTESSPLH
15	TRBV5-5	ASSLAAGTFSTYEQY
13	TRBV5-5	ASSLGTTVQETQY
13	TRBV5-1	ASSLETSGRGIEF
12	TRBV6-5	ASSYETGEDPLH
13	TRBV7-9	ASSLGQTFAGELF
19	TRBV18	ASSPPKGQGASYAENTEAF
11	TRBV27	ASSLVQTGELF
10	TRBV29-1	SALDRGETQY
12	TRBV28	ASTRTGSTGELF
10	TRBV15	ATSRDRFEQF
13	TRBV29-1	SEEAGPSQRDEQF
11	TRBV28	ASRIIFGSPLH
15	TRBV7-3	ASSLSREGANTGELF
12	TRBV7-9	ASSPWQKGEKLF
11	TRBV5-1	ASSLAGRGGYT
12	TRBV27	ASSLSQRGTEAF
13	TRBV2	ASISSQTMNTEAF
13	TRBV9	ASTGLDQNTGELF
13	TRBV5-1	ASSIGQGIVYEQY
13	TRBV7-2	ASSLVSGQDYGYT
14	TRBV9	ASSVGLLAGENTQY
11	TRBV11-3	ASSTDRDQPQH
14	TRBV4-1	ASSRPGQGTNYGYT
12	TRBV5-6	ASSADRVNTEAF
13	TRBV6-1	ASSVSGGLYNEQF
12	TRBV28	ASSSQGITYGYT
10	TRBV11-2	ASSRDSYEQY
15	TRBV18	ASSSDRGLGSNQPQH
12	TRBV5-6	ASSHRHTGNTIY
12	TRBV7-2	ASSWTGTGGEQY
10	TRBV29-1	SVTSGEETQY
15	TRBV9	ASSALIAVGNTGELF
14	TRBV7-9	ASSLGDRAITDTQY
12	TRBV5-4	ASSLWGDNQPQH
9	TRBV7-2	ASRGGAEQF
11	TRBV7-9	ASSGWSTDTQY
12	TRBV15	ATSIGQTTGELF
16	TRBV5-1	ASSLAAAGGPVGNEQF
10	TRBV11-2	ASTLNGETQY